This is a list of T cell receptor beta chains from one sample in a study of blood T cells in healthy people across ages. TCRdb re-derived calls from the 5' RACE reads in MiXCR, one entry per CDR3 protein. The top ten hold approximately 7% of the sample, which has roughly 1,300,000 distinct CDR3 sequences, around 59% seen once. The sequencing sample was made of blood. The source of these receptors is a man between 18 and 35 years old in good health. The CDR3 runs from the conserved cysteine through the conserved F or W. D genes are given only for firm matches. Only part of the rows carry a size: once, few, many, or a class if the clone is expanded.

CDR3 length	V gene	J gene	D gene	clone size	CDR3 protein	CDR3 DNA
13	TRBV3-1	TRBJ2-5	-	few	CASSQRVEETQYF	TGTGCCAGCAGCCAAAGGGTGGAAGAGACCCAGTACTTC
12	TRBV13	TRBJ1-1	-	-	CASSLTGGEAFF	TGTGCCAGCAGCTTAACGGGGGGTGAAGCTTTCTTT
15	TRBV6-5	TRBJ2-7	TRBD1	-	CASSSPGQGHYEQYF	TGTGCCAGCAGTTCGCCGGGACAGGGGCACTACGAGCAGTACTTC
13	TRBV6-1	TRBJ2-7	-	-	CASSGPKIGTQYF	TGTGCCAGCAGTGGGCCCAAGATCGGAACCCAGTACTTC
14	TRBV28	TRBJ1-5	-	-	CASSSGGGRQPQHF	TGTGCCAGCAGTTCCGGCGGTGGGCGTCAGCCCCAGCATTTT
16	TRBV4-1	TRBJ1-6	-	-	CASSQESGDPNSPLHF	TGCGCCAGCAGCCAAGAATCAGGGGACCCTAATTCACCCCTCCACTTT
16	TRBV5-1	TRBJ2-3	TRBD1	-	CASSLAGTGAADTQYF	TGCGCCAGCAGCTTGGCCGGGACAGGGGCTGCAGATACGCAGTATTTT
15	TRBV4-2	TRBJ2-3	-	-	CASSQGFSSKDTQYF	TGTGCCAGCAGCCAAGGCTTCAGTTCAAAAGATACGCAGTATTTT
11	TRBV25-1	TRBJ2-1	-	few	CASSELGEQFF	TGTGCCAGCAGTGAACTGGGCGAGCAGTTCTTC
15	TRBV4-2	TRBJ2-7	-	-	CASSQEMAGEEAQYF	TGTGCCAGCAGCCAAGAGATGGCAGGGGAAGAGGCCCAGTACTTC
13	TRBV12-3/TRBV12-4	TRBJ2-7	-	-	CASSFSGPDEQYF	TGTGCCAGCAGTTTTTCGGGACCGGACGAGCAGTACTTC
15	TRBV29-1	TRBJ2-3	TRBD1	few	CSVEKGRGRVDTQYF	TGCAGCGTTGAAAAGGGCAGGGGGCGAGTTGATACGCAGTATTTT
15	TRBV10-3	TRBJ1-5	-	-	CAIMVGGPRNQPQHF	TGTGCCATCATGGTGGGGGGCCCTCGCAATCAGCCCCAGCATTTT
20	TRBV13	TRBJ2-6	-	-	CASSLGLDLQGPSGANVLTF	TGTGCCAGCAGCTTAGGCCTTGATCTGCAGGGGCCTTCTGGGGCCAACGTCCTGACTTTC
15	TRBV5-1	TRBJ1-2	TRBD1	-	CASSFRGEVNYGYTF	TGCGCCAGCAGCTTCAGGGGGGAGGTTAACTATGGCTACACCTTC
12	TRBV27	TRBJ1-1	TRBD1	many	CASSAGGTEAFF	TGTGCCAGCAGTGCAGGGGGTACTGAAGCTTTCTTT
13	TRBV7-2	TRBJ2-7	-	-	CASSPARNNEQYF	TGTGCCAGCAGCCCGGCTAGGAACAATGAGCAGTACTTC
15	TRBV25-1	TRBJ2-7	-	-	CASSETRGPYNEQYF	TGTGCCAGCAGTGAAACCAGGGGCCCCTACAATGAGCAGTACTTC
12	TRBV20-1	TRBJ1-1	TRBD1	-	CSATTDRGEAFF	TGCAGTGCTACCACCGACAGGGGAGAAGCTTTCTTT
13	TRBV10-3	TRBJ2-7	-	once	CAIRLTGTYEQYF	TGTGCCATCAGACTCACAGGGACCTACGAGCAGTACTTC
14	TRBV20-1	TRBJ2-3	TRBD1	few	CSAAGTGDTDTQYF	TGCAGTGCCGCCGGGACAGGGGACACAGATACGCAGTATTTT
14	TRBV10-3	TRBJ2-5	TRBD2	once	CAIPHSGPGETQYF	TGTGCCATACCACATAGCGGGCCGGGGGAGACCCAGTACTTC
14	TRBV12-3/TRBV12-4	TRBJ2-1	-	-	CASSPRLGQNEQFF	TGTGCCAGCAGTCCTCGGTTGGGCCAGAATGAGCAGTTCTTC
18	TRBV29-1	TRBJ2-1	-	few	CSVVRDSGARSSYNEQFF	TGCAGCGTTGTGAGGGACAGCGGGGCCCGGAGCTCCTACAATGAGCAGTTCTTC
15	TRBV10-3	TRBJ2-6	-	-	CAISEGAYGANVLTF	TGTGCCATCAGTGAGGGGGCATATGGGGCCAACGTCCTGACTTTC
14	TRBV4-2	TRBJ2-5	-	-	CASSQDFREETQYF	TGTGCCAGCAGCCAAGATTTTAGGGAAGAGACCCAGTACTTC
14	TRBV5-1	TRBJ2-1	TRBD2	-	CASISGAGDNEQFF	TGCGCCAGCATAAGCGGGGCGGGCGACAATGAGCAGTTCTTC
11	TRBV28	TRBJ2-4	-	few	CASGGAYIQYF	TGTGCCAGCGGGGGGGCGTACATTCAGTACTTC
17	TRBV10-3	TRBJ1-6	-	-	CAISEAVAGSYNSPLHF	TGTGCCATCAGTGAGGCGGTGGCCGGCTCCTATAATTCACCCCTCCACTTT
12	TRBV5-6	TRBJ2-1	TRBD1	-	CACGQGGNEQFF	TGTGCCTGCGGACAGGGAGGTAATGAGCAGTTCTTC
15	TRBV25-1	TRBJ2-2	-	few	CASSTGYTNTGELFF	TGTGCCAGCAGTACAGGCTACACGAACACCGGGGAGCTGTTTTTT
15	TRBV4-3	TRBJ1-2	TRBD1	-	CASSPSTGGSYGYTF	TGCGCCAGCAGCCCATCTACAGGGGGATCTTATGGCTACACCTTC
14	TRBV20-1	TRBJ2-3	TRBD2	few	CSALKRTGLAEQYF	TGCAGTGCCTTGAAAAGAACGGGACTAGCGGAGCAGTATTTT
14	TRBV20-1	TRBJ2-1	-	-	CSAKDATINNEQFF	TGCAGTGCTAAGGACGCGACAATCAACAATGAGCAGTTCTTC
16	TRBV7-6	TRBJ1-1	-	-	CASSFSPPGSNTEAFF	TGTGCCAGCAGCTTTAGCCCGCCCGGATCGAACACTGAAGCTTTCTTT
15	TRBV13	TRBJ1-6	TRBD1	-	CASSGGTGLRGTLHF	TGTGCCAGCAGTGGTGGGACAGGCCTTAGGGGGACCCTCCACTTT
19	TRBV12-3/TRBV12-4	TRBJ2-1	TRBD2	-	CASSTLARLAGWTYNEQFF	TGTGCCAGCAGTACTCTCGCCCGCCTAGCGGGATGGACCTACAATGAGCAGTTCTTC
17	TRBV4-1	TRBJ2-2	-	-	CASSPTFRGRNTGELFF	TGCGCCAGCAGCCCCACTTTCCGGGGGCGGAACACCGGGGAGCTGTTTTTT
16	TRBV12-3/TRBV12-4	TRBJ2-3	-	-	CASSGSTPPGTDTQYF	TGTGCCAGCAGTGGTTCGACCCCGCCTGGCACAGATACGCAGTATTTT
13	TRBV12-5	TRBJ2-5	-	-	CAGGSHIQETQYF	TGTGCTGGTGGCTCACACATACAAGAGACCCAGTACTTC
15	TRBV4-3	TRBJ2-1	-	-	CASSQELTGRNEQFF	TGCGCCAGCAGCCAAGAGCTTACAGGGAGGAATGAGCAGTTCTTC
15	TRBV5-5	TRBJ1-6	-	once	CASSLLGTSYSPLHF	TGTGCCAGCAGTCTCCTGGGGACCTCGTATTCACCCCTCCACTTT
15	TRBV4-3	TRBJ1-2	TRBD1	-	CASSPRQGSGIGYTF	TGCGCCAGCAGCCCACGACAGGGTTCGGGAATCGGCTACACCTTC
14	TRBV27	TRBJ2-7	TRBD1	-	CASSLGTGGREQYF	TGTGCCAGCAGTTTAGGGACAGGCGGACGCGAGCAGTACTTC
14	TRBV7-9	TRBJ1-1	-	-	CASTSHRDPTEAFF	TGTGCCAGCACCTCACACAGGGACCCCACTGAAGCTTTCTTT
14	TRBV4-1	TRBJ2-7	-	-	CASSPFGGGYEQYF	TGCGCCAGCAGCCCCTTCGGGGGTGGATACGAGCAGTACTTC
15	TRBV13	TRBJ2-3	-	-	CASSHRGTRTGTQYF	TGTGCCAGCAGCCACCGTGGGACTAGGACAGGTACGCAGTATTTT
14	TRBV7-2	TRBJ1-3	-	-	CASSVPKSGDTIYF	TGTGCCAGCAGCGTACCCAAATCAGGGGACACCATATATTTT
11	TRBV6-2/TRBV6-3	TRBJ2-7	-	-	CASSYAIEQYF	TGTGCCAGCAGTTACGCTATCGAGCAGTACTTC
15	TRBV27	TRBJ2-1	-	few	CASRSGTYTYNEQFF	TGTGCCAGCAGATCCGGGACTTACACCTACAATGAGCAGTTCTTC
15	TRBV2	TRBJ2-3	TRBD2	many	CASSESGTSTDTQYF	TGTGCCAGCAGTGAGAGCGGGACTAGCACAGATACGCAGTATTTT
15	TRBV7-2	TRBJ2-5	TRBD1	-	CASSSYGDRKETQYF	TGTGCCAGCAGCTCGTACGGGGACAGAAAAGAGACCCAGTACTTC
15	TRBV6-1	TRBJ2-7	-	-	CASSGGPGLSYEQYF	TGTGCCAGCAGTGGGGGGCCGGGCCTTTCCTACGAGCAGTACTTC
14	TRBV29-1	TRBJ2-3	-	-	CSVEAGAVTDTQYF	TGCAGCGTTGAAGCGGGGGCCGTAACAGATACGCAGTATTTT